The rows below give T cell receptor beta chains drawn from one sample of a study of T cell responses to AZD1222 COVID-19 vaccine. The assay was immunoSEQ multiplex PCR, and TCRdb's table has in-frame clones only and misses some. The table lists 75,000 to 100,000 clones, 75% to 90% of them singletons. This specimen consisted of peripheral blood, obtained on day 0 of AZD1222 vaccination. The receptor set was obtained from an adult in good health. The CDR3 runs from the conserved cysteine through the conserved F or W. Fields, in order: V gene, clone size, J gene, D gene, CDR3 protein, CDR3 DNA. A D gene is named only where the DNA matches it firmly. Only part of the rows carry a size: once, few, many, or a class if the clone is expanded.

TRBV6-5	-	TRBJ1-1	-	CASSLGGPRTEAFF	TGTGCCAGCAGTTTGGGGGGGCCACGGACTGAAGCTTTCTTT
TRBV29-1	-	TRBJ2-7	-	CSISADYLSTYEQYF	TGCAGCATTTCCGCGGACTACCTATCGACCTACGAGCAGTACTTC
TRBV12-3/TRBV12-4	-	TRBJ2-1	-	CASSLFYNEQFF	TGTGCCAGCAGTTTATTCTACAATGAGCAGTTCTTC
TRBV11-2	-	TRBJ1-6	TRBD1	CASSPLGDRYYNSPLHF	TGTGCCAGCAGCCCCCTGGGGGACAGATACTATAATTCACCCCTCCACTTT
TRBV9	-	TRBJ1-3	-	CASSVGETFGNTIYF	TGTGCCAGCAGCGTAGGGGAGACCTTTGGAAACACCATATATTTT
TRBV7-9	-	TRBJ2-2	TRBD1	CASSSRDRGGTGELFF	TGTGCCAGCAGCTCACGCGACAGGGGAGGCACCGGGGAGCTGTTTTTT
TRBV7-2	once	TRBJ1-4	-	CASSLEGLGKLFF	TGTGCCAGCAGCTTAGAAGGATTGGGAAAACTGTTTTTT
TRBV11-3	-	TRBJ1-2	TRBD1	CASSWDRRNYGYTF	TGTGCCAGCAGCTGGGACAGAAGAAACTATGGCTACACCTTC
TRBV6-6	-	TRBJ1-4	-	CASSYEGFWLFRLFF	TGTGCCAGCAGTTACGAGGGTTTTTGGCTTTTTAGGCTGTTTTTT
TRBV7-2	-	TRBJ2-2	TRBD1	CASSLQGAATGELFF	TGTGCCAGCAGCCTACAGGGGGCAGCGACCGGGGAGCTGTTTTTT
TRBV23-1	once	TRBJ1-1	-	CASSREGKNTEAFF	TGCGCCAGCAGTCGAGAGGGTAAGAACACTGAAGCTTTCTTT
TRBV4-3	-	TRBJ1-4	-	CASSQESKLFF	TGCGCCAGCAGCCAAGAAAGTAAACTGTTTTTT
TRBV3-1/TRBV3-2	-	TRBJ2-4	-	CASSQVGGENIQYF	TGTGCCAGCAGCCAAGTAGGCGGGGAAAACATTCAGTACTTC
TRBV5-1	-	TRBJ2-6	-	CASSLDLVSGANVLTF	TGCGCCAGCAGCTTGGATCTTGTCTCTGGGGCCAACGTCCTGACTTTC
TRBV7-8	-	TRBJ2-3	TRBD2	CASSLQGRSSGRIHTQYF	TGTGCCAGCAGCTTACAGGGGCGTTCTAGCGGGAGGATCCATACGCAGTATTTT
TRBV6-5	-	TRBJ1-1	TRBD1	CASSYDRGTEAFF	TGTGCCAGCAGTTACGACAGGGGTACTGAAGCTTTCTTT
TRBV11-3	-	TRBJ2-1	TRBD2	CASSFYSGGSYNEQFF	TGTGCCAGCAGCTTTTATAGCGGGGGCTCCTACAATGAGCAGTTCTTC
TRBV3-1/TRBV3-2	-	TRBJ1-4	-	CASSQDWRGLANEKLFF	TGTGCCAGCAGCCAAGATTGGAGGGGCTTGGCTAATGAAAAACTGTTTTTT
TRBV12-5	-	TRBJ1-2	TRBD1	CASGFPYLTGGVFWDYGYTF	TGTGCTAGTGGTTTCCCCTACCTGACAGGGGGGGTTTTTTGGGACTATGGCTACACCTTC
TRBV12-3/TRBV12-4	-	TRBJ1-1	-	CASLLRVNTEAFF	TGTGCCAGCTTATTGCGGGTGAACACTGAAGCTTTCTTT
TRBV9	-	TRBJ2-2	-	CASSGAPGNTRELFF	TGTGCCAGCAGCGGTGCTCCTGGGAACACGCGGGAGCTGTTTTTT
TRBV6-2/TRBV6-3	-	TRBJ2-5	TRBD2	CASRPLAGVPQETQYF	TGTGCCAGCAGGCCTTTAGCGGGGGTCCCGCAAGAGACCCAGTACTTC
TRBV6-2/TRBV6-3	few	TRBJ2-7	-	CASNPTERDEQYF	TGTGCCAGCAACCCCACGGAGAGGGACGAGCAGTACTTC
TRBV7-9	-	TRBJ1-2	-	CALRRLGRDYGYTF	TGTGCCCTCCGAAGGCTAGGGCGGGACTATGGCTACACCTTC
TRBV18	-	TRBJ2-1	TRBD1	CASSPGTGPTEQFF	TGTGCCAGCTCACCCGGGACAGGGCCCACCGAACAGTTCTTC
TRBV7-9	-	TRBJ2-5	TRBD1	CASTRWDRRHQETQYF	TGTGCCAGCACACGGTGGGACAGGCGGCACCAAGAGACCCAGTACTTC
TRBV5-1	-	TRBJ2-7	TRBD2	CASSLWGGGAYEQYF	TGCGCCAGCAGCTTGTGGGGCGGGGGGGCCTACGAGCAGTACTTC
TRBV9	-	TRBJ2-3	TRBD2	CASSVGLAGGSTDTQYF	TGTGCCAGCAGCGTAGGACTAGCGGGAGGATCCACAGATACGCAGTATTTT
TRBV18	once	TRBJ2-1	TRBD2	CASSPHSGTSSYNEQFF	TGTGCCAGCTCACCACATTCCGGGACTAGCTCCTACAATGAGCAGTTCTTC
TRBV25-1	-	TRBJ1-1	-	CASSDLIGVDTEAFF	TGTGCCAGCAGTGATCTGATAGGGGTAGACACTGAAGCTTTCTTT
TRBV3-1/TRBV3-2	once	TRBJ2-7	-	CASSQGLLSYEQYF	TGTGCCAGCAGCCAGGGGTTGCTCTCCTACGAGCAGTACTTC
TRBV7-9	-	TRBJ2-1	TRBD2	CASSPTSGVNEQFF	TGTGCCAGCAGCCCCACTAGCGGGGTCAATGAGCAGTTCTTC
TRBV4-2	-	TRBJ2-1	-	CASSWGRSDASYNEQFF	TGTGCCAGCAGTTGGGGGCGCTCTGATGCCTCCTACAATGAGCAGTTCTTC